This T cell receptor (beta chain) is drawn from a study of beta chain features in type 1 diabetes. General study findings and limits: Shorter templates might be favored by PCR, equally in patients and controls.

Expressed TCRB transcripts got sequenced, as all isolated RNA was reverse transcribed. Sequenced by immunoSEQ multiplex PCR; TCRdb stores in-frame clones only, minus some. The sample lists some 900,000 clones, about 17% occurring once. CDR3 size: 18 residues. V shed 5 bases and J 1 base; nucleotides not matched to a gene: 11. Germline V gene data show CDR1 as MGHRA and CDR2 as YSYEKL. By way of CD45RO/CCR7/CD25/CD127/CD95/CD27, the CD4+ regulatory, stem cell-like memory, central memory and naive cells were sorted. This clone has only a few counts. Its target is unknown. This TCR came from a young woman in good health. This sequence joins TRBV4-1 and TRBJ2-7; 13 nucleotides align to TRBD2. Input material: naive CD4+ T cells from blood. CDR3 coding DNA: TGCGCCAGCAGCGCTACCGGGACTAGCGGGATTCGTTCCTACGAGCAGTACTTC. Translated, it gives CASSATGTSGIRSYEQYF.